Described below is a single TCR beta chain sequence and its context. Those enrolled, adults aged roughly 18 to 100 years, came from fewer than 25 US areas. In the study's own analysis: The assay estimated nucleated cells by amplifying reference gene primers. The method was immunoSEQ multiplex PCR; TCRdb's version includes in-frame clones alone and lacks a portion of them. V and J calls and clone size are copied from that table; D and trimming were computed from the DNA. The data contain roughly 330,000 clones, 87% of them singletons. The CDR3 totals 16 residues. CDR1 is LGHDT and CDR2 is YNNKEL in the germline V gene (reference sequence). Trimming took 4 bases from V and 4 from J, leaving 16 bases between them. The data stem from a study of blood T cell repertoires in COVID-19. Study at large: From the United States, Italy and Spain came samples of acute and convalescent COVID-19. Sources were T cells, B-cell-depleted T cells, or PBMCs; the material itself was cDNA or gDNA.

The sequenced sample was PBMCs or T cells enriched from blood (not recorded which). J is TRBJ1-4 and V is TRBV3-1 (or the pseudogene TRBV3-2), with a tentative D call TRBD1 (5 bases). This receptor was obtained from a woman in her 30s who had recovered from COVID-19. The CDR3 sequence: CASSLGRRGFNEKLFF. As DNA, the CDR3 is TGTGCCAGCAGCCTGGGCCGACGGGGGTTTAATGAAAAACTGTTTTTT.